This T cell receptor (beta chain) is from a study of shared clonotypes between healthy human individuals. Notes on the study in general: Across a few donors, naive CD4 shared approximately 4.5%, naive CD8 under 4%, memory CD4 more than 2%, memory CD8 over 0.3%. Memory subsets generally showed smaller estimated richness than naive subsets did.

Each PCR replicate from the sorted subsets contained 200 to 250 ng DNA, which is tens of thousands of T cell genomes. Using immunoSEQ multiplex PCR, the repertoire was profiled, and TCRdb retains in-frame clones only, with some absent. There are about 680,000 clones in the sample; around four fifths occur only once, and 1.5% to 2% lies in the top ten. The germline gives CDR1 SQVTM, CDR2 ANQGSEA. The CDR3 is made up of 12 amino acids. Trimming took 6 bases from V and 8 from J, leaving 14 bases between them. This clone occurred once. Antigen: not known. Sequencing was performed on memory CD4+ T cells sorted from blood. This sample's subset: CD45RA-negative fraction. The TCR was taken from a woman in her twenties or thirties in good health. The genes are TRBV29-1 and TRBJ2-1, with unresolved D. Here the CDR3 DNA reads TGCAGCGTAGCGCCTCCCACGGATGAGCAGTTCTTC. It yields the protein CSVAPPTDEQFF.